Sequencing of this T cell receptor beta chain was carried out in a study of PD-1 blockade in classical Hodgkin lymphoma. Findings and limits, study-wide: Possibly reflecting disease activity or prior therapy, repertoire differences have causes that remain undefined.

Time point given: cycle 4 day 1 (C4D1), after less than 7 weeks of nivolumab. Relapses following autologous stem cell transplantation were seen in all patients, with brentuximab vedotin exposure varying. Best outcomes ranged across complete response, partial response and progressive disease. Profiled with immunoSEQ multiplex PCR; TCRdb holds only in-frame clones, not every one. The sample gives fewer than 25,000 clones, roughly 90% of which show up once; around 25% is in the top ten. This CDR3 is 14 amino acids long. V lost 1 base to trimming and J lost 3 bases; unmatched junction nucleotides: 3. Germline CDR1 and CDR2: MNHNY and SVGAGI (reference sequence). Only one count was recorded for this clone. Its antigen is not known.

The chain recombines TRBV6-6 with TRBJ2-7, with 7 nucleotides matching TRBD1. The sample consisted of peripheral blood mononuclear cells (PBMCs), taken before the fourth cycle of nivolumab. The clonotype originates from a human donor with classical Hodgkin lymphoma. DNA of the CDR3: TGTGCCAGCAGTTACTGGGGACAGTACTACGAGCAGTACTTC. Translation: CASSYWGQYYEQYF.